Listed below are T cell receptor beta chains from one sample, sequenced in a study of technical replicates of blood from a handful of donors. Measured with immunoSEQ multiplex PCR; TCRdb has only the in-frame clones, and not every one. This repertoire shows 12,000 or so clones, almost 80% found once; its top ten account for approximately 15%. Source material: PBMCs. These receptors all stem from a human donor in good health. Each CDR3 is given with its conserved first and last residue. Clone size is shown for a subset of rows, as once, few, many or a class of expanded clone.

TRBV6-5	.	CASSGEYTEAFF
TRBV28	.	CASSPAASGYYEQYF
TRBV7-7	.	CASSLSLAGGEQFF
TRBV7-7	.	CASSINPGQGTDTQYF
TRBV6-1	.	CASSDAGLPPYNEQFF
TRBV5-6	.	CASSYSNTGELFF
TRBV30	once	CAWSEGADTQYF
TRBV30	.	CAWGTAYEQYF
TRBV28	.	CASRTGGADEKLFF
TRBV19	.	CASSISSDMTRRGDTQYF
TRBV19	.	CASSKIFREGKNEQYF
TRBV7-8	.	CASSLVRGAETQYF
TRBV9	.	CASSVTTGEYEQFF
TRBV19	.	CASSMAGGAGELFF
TRBV5-1	.	CASSFSGTSTDTQYF
TRBV10-1	few	CASSAGQGHGYTF